The 14 T cell receptor beta chains given below trace back to one sample, sequenced in a study of CD8+CD57+ T cells in acquired aplastic anemia (dated by TCRdb to 2016 to 2018). Sequencing instrument: Illumina HiSeq 2000. Genomic DNA served as template for TCR beta VDJ combination and CDR3 sequence profiling. TCRdb reprocessed the public reads (quality trimming at Q25 with fastp, clone calling with MiXCR) and kept in-frame beta chains. Every entry covers one CDR3 protein and lists the most common genes and DNA from its rows. The sample profile shows 35,000 to 45,000 distinct CDR3 sequences; around 67% of them were found once. In total, the top ten clones hold 23% of the sample. The sequenced material came from sorted CD4+, CD8+, or CD8+CD57+ T cells (not recorded which) from PBMCs. The receptors were gathered from a human donor in good health, serving as a control.

The table lists this clonotype with many counts. The chain uses TRBV13 and TRBJ1-1, with 7 bases lining up with TRBD1. This CDR3 comprises 15 residues. J lost 4 bases, V lost 1 base, and 6 bases had no gene match. Germline values: CDR1 PRHDT, CDR2 FYEKMQ (reference sequence). The CDR3 coding sequence is TGTGCCAGCAGCTTAGAGGGCCAGGGGGGCACTGAAGCTTTCTTT. Encoded protein: CASSLEGQGGTEAFF.

The rearrangement uses TRBV4-2 and TRBJ2-1; a possible D gene is TRBD1 (6 bases). The ends were cut back, 8 bases at V and 7 bases at J, with 21 bases in the middle. This CDR3 has 15 residues. The V gene's germline CDR1 is LGHNA and CDR2 YNFKEQ. CDR3: CASGRAAGAWNEQFF. The CDR3 DNA reads as TGTGCCAGCGGCCGCGCGGCAGGGGCATGGAATGAGCAGTTCTTC.

The rearrangement uses TRBV20-1 and TRBJ2-1, with D possibly being TRBD1 (5 bases). CDR1 DFQATT and CDR2 SNEGSKA come from the germline V gene (reference sequence). The V end was cut by 3 bases, the J end by 4 bases, with 16 bases between. CDR3 length: 15 amino acids. The CDR3 DNA is TGCAGTGCTAGGGTTATGGGGCTAGAGTACAATGAGCAGTTCTTC. Translating gives CSARVMGLEYNEQFF.

This clonotype has a count of ten or more. The V and J genes are TRBV4-1 and TRBJ2-1; tentatively, D is TRBD2 (6 bases). Germline CDR1 reads MGHRA; CDR2 reads YSYEKL. The V and J ends lost 3 bases and 12 bases respectively, with 27 bases between them. This CDR3 spans 17 amino acids. In DNA, the CDR3 is TGCGCCAGCAGCCATACGGACTCACTTGGGGGGAGTGATGGGCAGTTCTTC. It codes for CASSHTDSLGGSDGQFF.

A few counts support this clonotype. Being one base from a much bigger clone, this may be a read error. The V gene is TRBV28, the J gene TRBJ2-7; 9 positions match TRBD1. This CDR3 region has 15 residues. The trim removed 5 bases at V and 1 base at J, leaving 6 bases unmatched. From germline, CDR1 is MDHEN and CDR2 SYDVKM. CDR3 DNA: TGTGCCAGCAGTGAACCGGGACAGGGTTCCTACGAGCAGTACTTC. Protein product: CASSEPGQGSYEQYF. The full variable domain, rest sourced from reference TRBV28 and TRBJ2-7, is DVKVTQSSRYLVKRTGEKVFLECVQDMDHENMFWYRQDPGLGLRLIYFSYDVKMKEKGDIPEGYSVSREKKERFSLILESASTNQTSMYLCASSEPGQGSYEQYFGPGTRLTVT.

CDR3 DNA sequence: TGCAGCGTTGATCGACAGACTGAAGCTTTCTTT. As protein: CSVDRQTEAFF. The chain has TRBV29-1 and TRBJ1-1; maybe TRBD1 (5 bases). CDR1 and CDR2 (germline): SQVTM, ANQGSEA. V gave up 3 bases and J gave up 5 bases, with 7 bases separating them. This CDR3 comprises 11 residues.

The rearrangement uses TRBV20-1 and TRBJ2-1; 8 nucleotides agree with TRBD2. The CDR3 extends over 15 amino acids. V dropped 6 bases and J dropped 2; count of bases not matched to a gene: 9. Germline assignment: CDR1 DFQATT and CDR2 SNEGSKA (reference sequence). The CDR3 coding sequence is TGCAGTGCCCTGAGCGGGAGAGAGGCCTACAATGAGCAGTTCTTC. Its translation: CSALSGREAYNEQFF.

This clonotype appeared many times. The chain uses TRBV27 and TRBJ1-2, with a weak D call TRBD1 (6 bases). Germline V gene sequence: CDR1 MNHEY, CDR2 SMNVEV (reference sequence). V was cut by 2 bases and J by 8 bases, with 15 bases left in between. CDR3 length equals 14 residues. CDR3 loop: CASSLRGSSRGYTF. As DNA, the CDR3 is TGTGCCAGCAGTTTAAGGGGGTCCTCGAGGGGCTACACCTTC.

The gene calls are TRBV11-1 and TRBJ2-7, with 7 bases lining up with TRBD1. The trim removed 0 bases at V and 2 bases at J, leaving 7 bases unmatched. Germline loops: CDR1 SGHAT, CDR2 FQDESV (reference sequence). The length of the CDR3 is 16 residues. CDR3 residues: CASSLALTGTTYEQYF. The CDR3 coding sequence is TGTGCCAGCAGCTTAGCCTTGACAGGGACAACCTACGAGCAGTACTTC.

This clonotype was seen a handful of times. The CDR3 ends on some other residue instead of the conserved phenylalanine or tryptophan, so this is likely a read error. Because the CDR3's place on the DNA is in doubt, the DNA is left out and the CDR3 is given as listed by TCRdb. This rearrangement joins TRBV7-6 to TRBJ2-5; the D call of TRBD2 is as the table states it, not checked on the DNA. Per germline, CDR1 SGHVS and CDR2 FNYEAQ. The CDR3 sequence runs 8 residues, both termini included. This CDR3 is CASSLTSG.

The rearrangement links TRBV12-3 or TRBV12-4 to TRBJ1-2; D is possibly TRBD1 (6 bases). This CDR3 region has 13 residues. Trimming stripped 3 bases from V and 2 bases from J, with 7 bases between. The CDR3 here is CASSLDRNYGYTF. DNA of the CDR3: TGTGCCAGCAGTTTGGACAGAAACTATGGCTACACCTTC.

This clonotype was observed once. The chain links TRBV29-1 to TRBJ1-1, with D perhaps TRBD1 (5 bases). The V end was cut by 3 bases, the J end by 3 bases, with 8 bases between. In germline, CDR1 is SQVTM, CDR2 ANQGSEA. The CDR3 consists of 12 residues. The CDR3 DNA reads as TGCAGCGTTGATTGGGGGGACACTGAAGCTTTCTTT. This encodes CSVDWGDTEAFF.

Comment on this clonotype: At one end, the junction sequence differs from germline, possibly due to a read error. The genes are TRBV24-1 and TRBJ1-2, with 7 bases that match TRBD1. The CDR3 sequence is 12 residues long. Germline V gene sequence: CDR1 KGHDR, CDR2 SFDVKD. CDR3 loop: CVTSETGYGYTF. The CDR3 DNA is TGTGTCACCAGTGAGACAGGGTATGGCTACACCTTC.

The chain carries TRBV15 and TRBJ1-2; D remains ambiguous. This CDR3 region has 11 residues. Germline CDR1 reads LNHNV; CDR2 reads YYDKDF (reference sequence). V lost 0 bases, J lost 6 bases, and 2 bases lay in between. The CDR3 spells CATSRDDGYTF. CDR3 in DNA: TGTGCCACCAGCAGAGATGATGGCTACACCTTC.